What follows are 6 T cell receptor beta chains derived from one specimen sequenced in a study of T cells expressing NK-cell markers. After re-calling the 5' RACE reads, TCRdb lists one entry per CDR3 protein, DNA absent. The sample holds about 550,000 distinct CDR3 sequences. Sequenced sample: blood T cells: a sorted CD56 or NKG2C T cell subset, CD4+ or CD8+ T cells, or bulk PBMC T cells (not recorded which). The source of these receptors is a man between 18 and 35 years old in good health.

The chain recombines TRBV20-1 with TRBJ2-3. This CDR3 is 14 amino acids long. CDR1 is DFQATT and CDR2 is SNEGSKA in the germline V gene (reference sequence). The CDR3 sequence: CSASPISSTDTQYF.

The V call is TRBV6-2 or TRBV6-3, the J call TRBJ2-3; TCRdb outputs TRBD1, but without DNA this stays unchecked. This CDR3 contains 15 residues. Germline V gene sequence: CDR1 MNHEY, CDR2 SVGEGT. The CDR3 region is CASRAAGESTDTQYF.

The V call is TRBV10-3, the J call TRBJ2-7; no DNA is available, so the TRBD1 call from TCRdb remains unchecked. CDR3 size: 16 residues. Germline V gives CDR1 ENHRY, CDR2 SYGVKD. CDR3 residues: CATELGDRQDGYEQYF.

The rearrangement links TRBV4-1 to TRBJ2-3; TCRdb's D call, TRBD2, is unchecked because there is no DNA. The CDR3 consists of 15 residues. Germline CDR1 reads MGHRA; CDR2 reads YSYEKL. The CDR3 sequence: CASMGTSGSLDTQYF.

The genes are TRBV29-1 and TRBJ2-5. The CDR3 length is 12 residues. Germline V lookup: CDR1 SQVTM, CDR2 ANQGSEA. CDR3 protein: CSVEGQVETQYF.

V usage is TRBV7-9 and J usage is TRBJ2-1; TCRdb returns TRBD1, unconfirmable since there is no DNA. CDR3 length: 14 residues. Germline V gene data show CDR1 as SEHNR and CDR2 as FQNEAQ (reference sequence). The CDR3: CASSLIRGYNEQFF.